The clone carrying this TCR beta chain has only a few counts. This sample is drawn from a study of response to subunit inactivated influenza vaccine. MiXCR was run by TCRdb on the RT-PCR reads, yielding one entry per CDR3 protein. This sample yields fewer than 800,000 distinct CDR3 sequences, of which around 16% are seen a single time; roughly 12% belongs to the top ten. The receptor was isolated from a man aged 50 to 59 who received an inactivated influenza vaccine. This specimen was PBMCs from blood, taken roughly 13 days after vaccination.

CDR3 coding DNA: TGTGCCAGCAGCCAAGATCAAGCAGGGACCTACAATGAGCAGTTCTTC. Amino acids: CASSQDQAGTYNEQFF. The chain has TRBV4-2 and TRBJ2-1; a possible D gene is TRBD1 (5 bases). The CDR3 runs to 16 residues. Between the trimmed V and J ends, which lost 0 bases and 2 bases, there was a span of 11 bases. Germline-derived CDR1 and CDR2 are LGHNA and YNFKEQ.